These T cell receptor beta chains were read from a single sample in a study of identical twins. TCRdb processed the 5' RACE reads anew with MiXCR; each CDR3 protein has one entry. This sample has 500,000 or so distinct CDR3 sequences, with over 11% found just once. This sample was shared with a second study, whose subject was yellow fever vaccine responses in identical twins.

The specimen was CD4+ T cells sorted from blood. All receptors come from a woman younger than 30 in good health. The conserved cysteine and the conserved F or W are not part of the CDR3 here. A D gene is named only where the DNA matches it firmly.

len	v_gene	d_gene	j_gene	CDR3aa
12	TRBV12-3/TRBV12-4	NA	TRBJ1-5	ASSLAGKGQPQH
12	TRBV29-1	TRBD1	TRBJ2-7	SASPGQGGNEQY
12	TRBV5-8	TRBD1	TRBJ2-3	AGFPGQGRDTQY
11	TRBV25-1	TRBD2	TRBJ2-7	ASSTGGPYEQY
13	TRBV12-3/TRBV12-4	NA	TRBJ1-2	ASSDSSQAIYGYT
14	TRBV6-1	TRBD2	TRBJ2-2	ASSTGLGINTGELF
12	TRBV12-3/TRBV12-4	NA	TRBJ1-3	ASSRQATLGAIY
12	TRBV6-5	NA	TRBJ2-3	ASSYSTGTDTQY
12	TRBV19	NA	TRBJ2-3	ASSPPRPTDTQY
12	TRBV28	NA	TRBJ2-1	ASRNPGYYNEQF
12	TRBV9	NA	TRBJ1-6	ASSPVAYNSPLH
15	TRBV12-3/TRBV12-4	TRBD1	TRBJ1-2	ASRTQLGTDKIYGYT
13	TRBV29-1	TRBD2	TRBJ2-3	SVVTGTSAADTQY
15	TRBV5-4	TRBD2	TRBJ2-3	ASSKRSGRASTDTQY
17	TRBV6-5	TRBD1	TRBJ2-6	ASSYFGQGSLSGANVLT
13	TRBV19	NA	TRBJ2-3	ASSSLRESTDTQY
13	TRBV12-3/TRBV12-4	NA	TRBJ2-1	ASVVWGSSYNEQF
11	TRBV6-5	NA	TRBJ2-5	ASSYTGWETQY
11	TRBV20-1	NA	TRBJ2-7	SANEGVVYEQY
12	TRBV6-2/TRBV6-3	TRBD2	TRBJ2-7	ASSKRESEYEQY
14	TRBV6-2/TRBV6-3	NA	TRBJ1-1	ASSSYFARVNTEAF
12	TRBV2	NA	TRBJ2-3	ASKRDWSTDTQY
10	TRBV10-2	NA	TRBJ1-1	ASSRESGEAF
11	TRBV5-1	TRBD2	TRBJ2-3	ASSNGLADTQY
12	TRBV7-7	NA	TRBJ2-3	ASSLGLSADTQY
13	TRBV27	TRBD2	TRBJ2-1	ASSFWASGLNEQF